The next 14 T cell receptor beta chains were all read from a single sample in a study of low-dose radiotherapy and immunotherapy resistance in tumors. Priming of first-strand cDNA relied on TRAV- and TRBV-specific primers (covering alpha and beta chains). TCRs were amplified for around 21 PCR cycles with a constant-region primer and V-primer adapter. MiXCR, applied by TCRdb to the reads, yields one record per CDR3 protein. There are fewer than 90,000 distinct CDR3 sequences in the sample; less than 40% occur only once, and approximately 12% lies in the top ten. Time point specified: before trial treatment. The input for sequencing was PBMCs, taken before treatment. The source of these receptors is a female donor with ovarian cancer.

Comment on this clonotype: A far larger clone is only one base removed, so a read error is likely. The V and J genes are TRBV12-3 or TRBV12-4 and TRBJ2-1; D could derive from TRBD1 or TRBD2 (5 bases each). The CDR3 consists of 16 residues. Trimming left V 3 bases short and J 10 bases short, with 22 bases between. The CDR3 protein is CASSFSGTAPEYEQFF. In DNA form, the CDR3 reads TGTGCCAGCAGTTTCTCCGGGACGGCGCCCGAATACGAGCAGTTCTTC.

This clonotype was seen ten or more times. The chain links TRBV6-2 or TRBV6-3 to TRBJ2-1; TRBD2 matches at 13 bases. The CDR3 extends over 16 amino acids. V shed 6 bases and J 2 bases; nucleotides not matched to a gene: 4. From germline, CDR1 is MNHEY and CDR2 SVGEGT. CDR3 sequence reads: CASSSGLAGAYNEQFF. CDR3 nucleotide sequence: TGTGCCAGCAGCTCCGGACTAGCGGGAGCCTACAATGAGCAGTTCTTC.

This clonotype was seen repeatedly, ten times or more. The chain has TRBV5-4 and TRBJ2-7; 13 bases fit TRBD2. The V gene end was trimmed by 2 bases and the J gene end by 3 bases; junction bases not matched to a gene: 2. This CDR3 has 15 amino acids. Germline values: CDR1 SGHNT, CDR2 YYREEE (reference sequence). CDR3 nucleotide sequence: TGTGCCAGCAGCTTAACTAGCGGGGGGGTCTACGAGCAGTACTTC. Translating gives CASSLTSGGVYEQYF.

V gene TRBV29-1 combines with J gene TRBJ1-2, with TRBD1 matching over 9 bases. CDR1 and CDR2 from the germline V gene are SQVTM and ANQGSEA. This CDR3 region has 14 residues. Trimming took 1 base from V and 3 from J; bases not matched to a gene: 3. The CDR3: CSVEGGDRDYGYTF. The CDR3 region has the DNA TGCAGCGTTGAAGGGGGGGACAGGGACTATGGCTACACCTTC.

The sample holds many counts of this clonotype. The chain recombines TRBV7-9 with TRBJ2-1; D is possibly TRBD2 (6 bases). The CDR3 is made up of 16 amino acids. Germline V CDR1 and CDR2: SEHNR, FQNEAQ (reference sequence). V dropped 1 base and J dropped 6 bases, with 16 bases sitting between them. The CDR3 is CASSLGGGIKRNEQFF. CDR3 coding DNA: TGTGCCAGCAGCTTAGGCGGCGGGATTAAACGCAATGAGCAGTTCTTC.

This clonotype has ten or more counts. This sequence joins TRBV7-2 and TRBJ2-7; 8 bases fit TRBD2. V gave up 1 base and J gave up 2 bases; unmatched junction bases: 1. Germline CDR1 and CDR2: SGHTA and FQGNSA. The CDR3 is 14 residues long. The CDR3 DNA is TGTGCCAGCAGCTTAGTAGCGGGGCCCTACGAGCAGTACTTC. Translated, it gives CASSLVAGPYEQYF.

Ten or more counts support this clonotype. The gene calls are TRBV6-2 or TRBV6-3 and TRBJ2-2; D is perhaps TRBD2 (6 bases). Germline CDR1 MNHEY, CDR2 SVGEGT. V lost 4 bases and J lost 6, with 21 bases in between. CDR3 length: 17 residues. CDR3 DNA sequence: TGTGCCAGCAGTTCCCCGGGACTCCTAGGGGTCGCCGGGGAGCTGTTTTTT. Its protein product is CASSSPGLLGVAGELFF.

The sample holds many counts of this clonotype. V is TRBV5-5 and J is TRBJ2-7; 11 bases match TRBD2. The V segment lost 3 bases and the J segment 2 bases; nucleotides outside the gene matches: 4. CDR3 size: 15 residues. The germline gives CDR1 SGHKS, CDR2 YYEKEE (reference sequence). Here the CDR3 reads CASSSPGLAAYEQYF. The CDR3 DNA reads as TGTGCCAGCAGCTCGCCGGGACTAGCGGCCTACGAGCAGTACTTC.

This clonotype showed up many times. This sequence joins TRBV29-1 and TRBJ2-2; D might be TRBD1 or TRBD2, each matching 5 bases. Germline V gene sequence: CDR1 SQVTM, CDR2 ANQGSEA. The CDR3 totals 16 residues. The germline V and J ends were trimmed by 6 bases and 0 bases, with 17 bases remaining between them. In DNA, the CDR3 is TGCAGCGTGGGGGTCGGGACGCCGACGAACACCGGGGAGCTGTTTTTT. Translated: CSVGVGTPTNTGELFF.

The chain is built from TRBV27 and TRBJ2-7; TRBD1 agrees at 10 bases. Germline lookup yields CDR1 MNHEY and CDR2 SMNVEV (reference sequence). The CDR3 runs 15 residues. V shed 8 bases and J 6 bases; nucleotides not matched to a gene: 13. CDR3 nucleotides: TGTGCCAGCTCGGGGGGGACAGGGGTAAGAGGCGAGCAGTACTTC. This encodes CASSGGTGVRGEQYF.

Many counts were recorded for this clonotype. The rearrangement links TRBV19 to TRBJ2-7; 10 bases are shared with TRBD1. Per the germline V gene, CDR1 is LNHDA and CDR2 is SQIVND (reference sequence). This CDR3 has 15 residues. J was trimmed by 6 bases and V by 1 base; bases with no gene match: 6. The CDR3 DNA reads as TGTGCCAGTAGTATAGCCCGGGACAGGGGAGGCGAGCAGTACTTC. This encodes CASSIARDRGGEQYF.

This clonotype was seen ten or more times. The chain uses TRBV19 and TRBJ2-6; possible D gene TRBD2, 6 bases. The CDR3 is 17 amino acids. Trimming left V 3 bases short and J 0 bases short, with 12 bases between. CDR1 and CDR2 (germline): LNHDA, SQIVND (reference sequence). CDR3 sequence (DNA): TGTGCCAGTAGTATCGCGGGACGCCGCTCTGGGGCCAACGTCCTGACTTTC. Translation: CASSIAGRRSGANVLTF.

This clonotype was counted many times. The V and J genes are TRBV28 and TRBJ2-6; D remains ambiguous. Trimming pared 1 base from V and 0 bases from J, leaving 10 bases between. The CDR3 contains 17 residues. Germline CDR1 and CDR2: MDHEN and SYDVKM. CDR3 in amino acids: CASSLFSGFSGANVLTF. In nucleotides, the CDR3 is TGTGCCAGCAGTTTATTTTCTGGTTTCTCTGGGGCCAACGTCCTGACTTTC. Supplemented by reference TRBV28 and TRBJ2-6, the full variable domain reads DVKVTQSSRYLVKRTGEKVFLECVQDMDHENMFWYRQDPGLGLRLIYFSYDVKMKEKGDIPEGYSVSREKKERFSLILESASTNQTSMYLCASSLFSGFSGANVLTFGAGSRLTVL.

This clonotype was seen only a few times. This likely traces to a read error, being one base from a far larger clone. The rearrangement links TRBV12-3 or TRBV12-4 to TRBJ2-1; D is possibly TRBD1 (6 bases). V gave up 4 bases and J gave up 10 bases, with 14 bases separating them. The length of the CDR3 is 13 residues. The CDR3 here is CASSYGQSYEQFF. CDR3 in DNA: TGTGCCAGCAGTTACGGACAGTCCTACGAGCAGTTCTTC.